This T cell receptor beta chain stems from a study of blood T cell repertoires in COVID-19. The assay was immunoSEQ multiplex PCR, and TCRdb's table has in-frame clones only and misses some. The sample lists a few hundred thousand clones, 86% occurring once. The sequenced material came from peripheral blood. The clonotype was recovered from a man aged 40-50 years who had recovered from COVID-19.

CDR3 nucleotide sequence: TGTGCCAGCAGCTTAGTGCAAGGCGCGGGTCACCTAAACACAGATACGCAGTATTTT. It encodes CASSLVQGAGHLNTDTQYF. V gene TRBV7-9 combines with J gene TRBJ2-3; possible D gene TRBD2, 5 bases. The ends were cut back, 1 base at V and 2 bases at J, with 22 bases in the middle. Germline assignment: CDR1 SEHNR and CDR2 FQNEAQ (reference sequence). This CDR3 comprises 19 residues. The full variable domain, with the rest looked up from reference TRBV7-9 and TRBJ2-3, is DTGVSQNPRHKITKRGQNVTFRCDPISEHNRLYWYRQTLGQGPEFLTYFQNEAQLEKSRLLSDRFSAERPKGSFSTLEIQRTEQGDSAMYLCASSLVQGAGHLNTDTQYFGPGTRLTVL.